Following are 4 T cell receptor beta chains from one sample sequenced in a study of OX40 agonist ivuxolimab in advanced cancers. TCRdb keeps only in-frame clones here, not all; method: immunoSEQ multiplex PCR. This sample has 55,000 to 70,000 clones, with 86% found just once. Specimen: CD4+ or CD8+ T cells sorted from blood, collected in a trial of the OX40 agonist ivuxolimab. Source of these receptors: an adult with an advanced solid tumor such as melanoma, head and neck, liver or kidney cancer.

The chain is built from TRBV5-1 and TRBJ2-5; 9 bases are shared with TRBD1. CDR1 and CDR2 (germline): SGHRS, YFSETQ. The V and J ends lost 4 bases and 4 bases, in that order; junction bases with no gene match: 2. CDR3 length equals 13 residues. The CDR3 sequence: CASSADRGETQYF. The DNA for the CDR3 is TGCGCCAGCAGCGCGGACAGGGGAGAGACCCAGTACTTC.

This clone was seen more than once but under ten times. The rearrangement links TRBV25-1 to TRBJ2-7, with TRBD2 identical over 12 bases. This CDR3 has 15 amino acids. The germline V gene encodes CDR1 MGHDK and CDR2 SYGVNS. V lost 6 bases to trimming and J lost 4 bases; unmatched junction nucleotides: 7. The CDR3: CASRASGRVGYEQYF. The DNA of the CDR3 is TGTGCCAGCAGGGCTAGCGGGAGGGTGGGGTACGAGCAGTACTTC.

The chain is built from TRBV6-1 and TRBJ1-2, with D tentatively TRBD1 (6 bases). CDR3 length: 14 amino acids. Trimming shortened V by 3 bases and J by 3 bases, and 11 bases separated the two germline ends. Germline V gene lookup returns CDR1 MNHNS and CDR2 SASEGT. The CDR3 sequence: CASSEPGQHYGYTF. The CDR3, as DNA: TGTGCCAGCAGTGAGCCGGGACAACACTATGGCTACACCTTC.

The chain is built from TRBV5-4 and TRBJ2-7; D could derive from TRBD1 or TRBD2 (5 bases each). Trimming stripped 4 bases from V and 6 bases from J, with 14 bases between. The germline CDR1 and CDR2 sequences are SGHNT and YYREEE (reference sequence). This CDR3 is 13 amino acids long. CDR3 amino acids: CASSPPGPSEQYF. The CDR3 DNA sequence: TGTGCCAGCAGCCCCCCGGGGCCCAGCGAGCAGTACTTC.